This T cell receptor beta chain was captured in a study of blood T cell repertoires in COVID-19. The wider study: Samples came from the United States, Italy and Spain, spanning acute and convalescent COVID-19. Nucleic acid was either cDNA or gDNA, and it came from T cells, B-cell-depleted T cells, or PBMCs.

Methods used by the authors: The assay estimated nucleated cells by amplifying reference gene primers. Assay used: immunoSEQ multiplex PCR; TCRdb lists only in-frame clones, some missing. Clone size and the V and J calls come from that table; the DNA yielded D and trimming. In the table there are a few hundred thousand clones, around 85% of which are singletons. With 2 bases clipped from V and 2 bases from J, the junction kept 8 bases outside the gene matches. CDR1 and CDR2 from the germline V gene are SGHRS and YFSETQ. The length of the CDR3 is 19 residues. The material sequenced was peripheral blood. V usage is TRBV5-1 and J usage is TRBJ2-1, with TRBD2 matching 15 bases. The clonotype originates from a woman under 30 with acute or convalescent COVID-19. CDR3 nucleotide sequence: TGCGCCAGCAGCTTTTCTCCTGGACTAGCGGGAGGGGCCTACAATGAGCAGTTCTTC. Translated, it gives CASSFSPGLAGGAYNEQFF.